The next 30 T cell receptor beta chains were all read from a single sample in a study of blood T cell repertoires in COVID-19. Data came from immunoSEQ multiplex PCR; TCRdb stores just in-frame clones and leaves some out. The profile shows hundreds of thousands of clones, about nine tenths of them singletons. Sequencing was carried out using peripheral blood. The receptors stem from a man aged 18 to 30 with active or convalescent COVID-19.

The chain is built from TRBV14 and TRBJ1-1; D remains ambiguous. This CDR3 spans 15 amino acids. Germline values: CDR1 SGHDN, CDR2 FVKESK. Trimming took off 0 bases at V and 2 bases at J, with 10 bases between the two ends. CDR3 sequence reads: CASSQDPLINTEAFF. Here the CDR3 DNA reads TGTGCCAGCAGCCAAGACCCCTTAATCAACACTGAAGCTTTCTTT.

The chain has TRBV9 and TRBJ2-7; 7 bases align to TRBD2. Trimming at V came to 4 bases and at J to 2 bases, leaving 6 bases not matched to a gene. CDR3 length equals 14 residues. The germline V gene has CDR1 SGDLS and CDR2 YYNGEE. CDR3 in amino acids: CASSSSAGPYEQYF. CDR3 coding DNA: TGTGCCAGCAGCTCTTCAGCGGGACCCTACGAGCAGTACTTC.

The V gene is TRBV13, the J gene TRBJ2-3; D is undetermined. Trimming took 9 bases from V and 2 from J, leaving 12 bases between them. Germline V gives CDR1 PRHDT, CDR2 FYEKMQ (reference sequence). The CDR3 runs to 13 residues. The CDR3 DNA reads TGTGCCAGTACCAGGAAAATCACAGATACGCAGTATTTT. This translates into CASTRKITDTQYF.

The chain combines TRBV18 with TRBJ1-3; D may be TRBD1 (6 bases). CDR3 length equals 17 residues. The germline V gene encodes CDR1 KGHSH and CDR2 LQKENI. Trimming took off 4 bases at V and 1 base at J, with 17 bases between the two ends. The CDR3 nucleotides read TGTGCCAGCTCACGCTCACAGGGAGGGCTTTCTGGAAACACCATATATTTT. Its protein is CASSRSQGGLSGNTIYF. Drawing the rest from reference TRBV18 and TRBJ1-3, the complete variable domain is NAGVMQNPRHLVRRRGQEARLRCSPMKGHSHVYWYRQLPEEGLKFMVYLQKENIIDESGMPKERFSAEFPKEGPSILRIQQVVRGDSAAYFCASSRSQGGLSGNTIYFGEGSWLTVV.

This clone showed up just a few times. This sequence joins TRBV28 and TRBJ1-2; TRBD1 aligns across 8 bases. The V and J ends lost 3 bases and 6 bases, in that order; junction bases with no gene match: 12. Germline loops: CDR1 MDHEN, CDR2 SYDVKM. There are 16 residues in the CDR3. The CDR3 sequence is CASSFLTRTGYNGYTF. The CDR3 bases are TGTGCCAGCAGTTTCCTTACTCGGACAGGGTATAATGGCTACACCTTC.

This chain joins TRBV5-1 and TRBJ2-1, with 8 bases matching TRBD2. J was trimmed by 9 bases and V by 3 bases; bases with no gene match: 14. This CDR3 is 16 amino acids long. CDR1 SGHRS and CDR2 YFSETQ come from the germline V gene. DNA for the CDR3: TGCGCCAGCAGCTACTTGACCGGGACTAGGGGTAGTGAGCAGTTCTTC. It encodes CASSYLTGTRGSEQFF.

The rearrangement links TRBV28 to TRBJ1-2; TRBD1 agrees at 7 bases. V shed 6 bases, J shed 4 bases, and the junction held 5 bases outside the gene matches. The CDR3 is 13 residues long. The germline V gene has CDR1 MDHEN and CDR2 SYDVKM. CDR3 region: CASRYGTVYGYTF. The CDR3 region has the DNA TGTGCCAGCAGATACGGGACAGTCTATGGCTACACCTTC.

This chain joins TRBV24-1 and TRBJ2-3; 12 positions agree with TRBD2. Germline V gene sequence: CDR1 KGHDR, CDR2 SFDVKD. The CDR3 runs to 16 residues. V lost 5 bases to trimming and J lost 2 bases; unmatched junction nucleotides: 4. The CDR3 region has the DNA TGTGCCACCAGTGGTCCTAGCGGGAGGGCCACAGATACGCAGTATTTT. It yields the protein CATSGPSGRATDTQYF.

V usage is TRBV4-3 and J usage is TRBJ1-2, with D perhaps matching TRBD1 (5 bases). The V end lost 0 bases, the J end lost 5 bases, and 10 bases lay between the germline ends. Looked up from germline, CDR1 is LGHNA and CDR2 is YSLEER. The CDR3 consists of 14 residues. The CDR3 is CASSQESRGYGYTF. CDR3 bases: TGCGCCAGCAGCCAAGAGAGTAGGGGATATGGCTACACCTTC.

V gene TRBV27 combines with J gene TRBJ2-1; 10 nucleotides match TRBD2. Germline CDR1 and CDR2: MNHEY and SMNVEV (reference sequence). The CDR3 has 17 amino acids. The junction had 8 bases not matched to a gene; V was cut back by 2 bases and J by 4 bases. The CDR3 coding sequence is TGTGCCAGCAGTTTACGCCTAGCGGGAGTGGGTTACAATGAGCAGTTCTTC. Its translation is CASSLRLAGVGYNEQFF.

The CDR3 loop reads CASGDSYGYTF. In DNA form, the CDR3 reads TGTGCCAGCGGGGACAGTTATGGCTACACCTTC. V and J are TRBV6-6 and TRBJ1-2; 7 nucleotides line up with TRBD1. Per germline, CDR1 MNHNY and CDR2 SVGAGI (reference sequence). This CDR3 has 11 amino acids. Unmatched junction bases numbered 2, after V lost 8 bases and J lost 5 bases.

This chain joins TRBV6-6 and TRBJ2-7, with 11 bases lining up with TRBD2. The J segment lost 2 bases and the V segment lost 6 bases, leaving 6 bases of the junction unmatched. The CDR3 runs to 15 residues. From germline, CDR1 is MNHNY and CDR2 SVGAGI (reference sequence). The CDR3 protein is CASSIIAGGPYEQYF. The CDR3 nucleotides are TGTGCCAGCAGCATTATAGCGGGAGGGCCCTACGAGCAGTACTTC.

A few counts support this clone. This chain connects TRBV5-6 to TRBJ2-7, with TRBD1 matching over 7 bases. V dropped 4 bases and J dropped 4; count of bases not matched to a gene: 8. Germline V lookup: CDR1 SGHDT, CDR2 YYEEEE. The CDR3 sequence is 14 residues long. The CDR3, as DNA: TGTGCCAGCAGCCTACAGGGGAATATATACGAGCAGTACTTC. Translating gives CASSLQGNIYEQYF.

This chain uses TRBV6-2 or TRBV6-3 with TRBJ2-3; tentative D call: TRBD2 (5 bases). The CDR3 has 14 amino acids. Germline-derived CDR1 and CDR2 are MNHEY and SVGEGT. V lost 4 bases and J lost 0, with 8 bases in between. The CDR3 reads CASSWRASTDTQYF. CDR3 sequence (DNA): TGTGCCAGCAGTTGGCGGGCTAGCACAGATACGCAGTATTTT.

V usage is TRBV4-1 and J usage is TRBJ1-1; 8 bases map to TRBD1. CDR3 length: 16 amino acids. V lost 2 bases, J lost 4 bases, and 9 bases stayed unmatched. Per germline, CDR1 MGHRA and CDR2 YSYEKL. CDR3 DNA: TGCGCCAGCAGCCAACTACCTGGACAGGGAGGCACTGAAGCTTTCTTT. Its translation: CASSQLPGQGGTEAFF.

The V gene is TRBV4-1, the J gene TRBJ2-2; the D gene is possibly TRBD2 (6 bases). Germline CDR1 reads MGHRA; CDR2 reads YSYEKL. The CDR3 runs to 13 residues. V was shortened by 6 bases and J by 7 bases, with 12 bases between the two germline ends. The CDR3: CASRILGGGELFF. The DNA of the CDR3 is TGCGCCAGCAGGATCCTCGGGGGCGGGGAGCTGTTTTTT.

The chain links TRBV10-3 to TRBJ1-5; possible D gene TRBD1, 6 bases. V shed 6 bases and J shed 1 base, with 7 bases lying between them. Germline CDR1 reads ENHRY; CDR2 reads SYGVKD. The CDR3 length is 13 residues. In DNA form, the CDR3 reads TGTGCCATCAGACAGGGAAGCAATCAGCCCCAGCATTTT. This gives the protein CAIRQGSNQPQHF.

The chain carries TRBV29-1 and TRBJ2-1; D possibly corresponds to TRBD1 (6 bases). The CDR3 is 14 amino acids. Trimming left V 3 bases short and J 6 bases short, with 15 bases between. Per germline, CDR1 SQVTM and CDR2 ANQGSEA. The CDR3 reads CSVDLGRGLNEQFF. The CDR3 DNA follows: TGCAGCGTTGATCTGGGCAGGGGTCTCAATGAGCAGTTCTTC.

This clone was seen a handful of times. Germline and junction disagree at one end, which may indicate a read error. The genes are TRBV27 and TRBJ2-2; tentative D call: TRBD1 (5 bases). The CDR3 is 11 amino acids. Germline V gene data show CDR1 as MNHEY and CDR2 as SMNVEV (reference sequence). CDR3 in amino acids: CASRDTGELFF. The CDR3 DNA sequence: TGTGCCAGCAGGGACACGGGGGAGCTGTTTTTT.

A single count supports this clone. This rearrangement joins TRBV6-5 to TRBJ2-7; 10 positions match TRBD2. The ends lost 7 bases at V and 3 bases at J; junction bases unmatched: 6. Germline values: CDR1 MNHEY, CDR2 SVGAGI. The CDR3 covers 14 residues. CDR3 in amino acids: CASKRLAGFYEQYF. DNA of the CDR3: TGTGCCAGCAAACGACTAGCGGGCTTCTACGAGCAGTACTTC.

J is TRBJ1-2 and V is TRBV10-3; 9 bases are shared with TRBD1. Germline assignment: CDR1 ENHRY and CDR2 SYGVKD. V shed 3 bases, J shed 7 bases, and the junction held 6 bases outside the gene matches. The CDR3 contains 14 residues. For the CDR3, the DNA is TGTGCCATCAGTGACCTTGGGACAGGGAGTGGCTACACCTTC. Translating it yields CAISDLGTGSGYTF.

V gene TRBV2 combines with J gene TRBJ1-2; D might be TRBD1 (6 bases). CDR1 and CDR2 from the germline V gene are SNHLY and FYNNEI. The CDR3 is 15 residues long. V dropped 4 bases and J dropped 0 bases, with 12 bases sitting between them. The CDR3 sequence is CASSGGTLANYGYTF. The CDR3 nucleotides read TGTGCCAGCAGTGGTGGGACATTAGCTAACTATGGCTACACCTTC. The whole variable domain, filled in from reference TRBV2 and TRBJ1-2, reads EPEVTQTPSHQVTQMGQEVILRCVPISNHLYFYWYRQILGQKVEFLVSFYNNEISEKSEIFDDQFSVERPDGSNFTLKIRSTKLEDSAMYFCASSGGTLANYGYTFGSGTRLTVV.

DNA for the CDR3: TGTGCCAGCAGCTTGGGACATCGGTCCTACGAGCAGTACTTC. It specifies CASSLGHRSYEQYF. V and J are TRBV5-8 and TRBJ2-7; no reliable D call. The length of the CDR3 is 14 residues. The germline V gene has CDR1 SGHTS and CDR2 YDEGEE. Deletions cut 0 bases from V and 1 base from J, with 8 bases between.

The gene calls are TRBV6-6 and TRBJ2-7, with D possibly TRBD2 on 5 matching bases. The V end lost 6 bases, the J end lost 2 bases, and 11 bases lay between the germline ends. Germline lookup yields CDR1 MNHNY and CDR2 SVGAGI (reference sequence). This CDR3 is built from 13 residues. CDR3 protein: CASRDWMAYEQYF. Written as DNA, the CDR3 is TGTGCCAGCAGGGACTGGATGGCCTACGAGCAGTACTTC.

This clone was observed a single time. V is TRBV6-2 or TRBV6-3 and J is TRBJ2-7, with TRBD2 as a possible D gene (6 bases). Germline V gene sequence: CDR1 MNHEY, CDR2 SVGEGT. This CDR3 spans 16 amino acids. V shed 6 bases and J shed 5 bases, with 23 bases lying between them. The CDR3 is CASSPPKRAYTDEQYF. CDR3 bases: TGTGCCAGCAGCCCACCAAAGCGGGCCTATACCGACGAGCAGTACTTC.

This chain uses TRBV5-1 with TRBJ2-5; TRBD1 is a possible D gene (7 bases). Per the germline V gene, CDR1 is SGHRS and CDR2 is YFSETQ. Between the trimmed V and J ends, which lost 4 bases and 5 bases, there was a span of 15 bases. This CDR3 region has 14 residues. The CDR3 loop is CASSIQGDWETQYF. The CDR3 DNA is TGCGCCAGCAGCATTCAGGGGGACTGGGAGACCCAGTACTTC. The full variable domain, with the rest looked up from reference TRBV5-1 and TRBJ2-5, is KAGVTQTPRYLIKTRGQQVTLSCSPISGHRSVSWYQQTPGQGLQFLFEYFSETQRNKGNFPGRFSGRQFSNSRSEMNVSTLELGDSALYLCASSIQGDWETQYFGPGTRLLVL.

The chain has TRBV18 and TRBJ1-4, with TRBD1 identical over 7 bases. In germline, CDR1 is KGHSH, CDR2 LQKENI. The trim removed 6 bases at V and 6 bases at J, leaving 7 bases unmatched. The CDR3 contains 14 residues. The chain's CDR3 is CASSPTGDDEKLFF. DNA of the CDR3: TGTGCCAGCTCTCCTACAGGGGACGATGAAAAACTGTTTTTT.

V usage is TRBV11-3 and J usage is TRBJ2-7; D is perhaps TRBD2 (5 bases). Germline CDR1 reads SGHNT; CDR2 reads YENEEA. The CDR3 has 14 residues. Trimming stripped 5 bases from V and 1 base from J, with 12 bases between. The CDR3 loop reads CASSRGPNSYEQYF. CDR3 sequence (DNA): TGTGCCAGCAGCAGAGGGCCGAATTCCTACGAGCAGTACTTC.

The chain carries TRBV29-1 and TRBJ2-7; unclear D gene. Germline CDR1 reads SQVTM; CDR2 reads ANQGSEA. Trimming removed 4 bases at V and 5 bases at J, with 12 bases between. The CDR3 totals 12 residues. CDR3 sequence: CSVGLEFHEQYF. For the CDR3, the DNA is TGCAGCGTTGGGCTAGAATTCCACGAGCAGTACTTC.

The chain is built from TRBV4-1 and TRBJ1-2; D call uncertain. Looked up from germline, CDR1 is MGHRA and CDR2 is YSYEKL. The CDR3 spans 12 residues. The V end lost 0 bases, the J end lost 8 bases, and 7 bases lay between the germline ends. CDR3 protein: CASSQEGRGYTF. In DNA form, the CDR3 reads TGCGCCAGCAGCCAAGAGGGGAGAGGCTACACCTTC.